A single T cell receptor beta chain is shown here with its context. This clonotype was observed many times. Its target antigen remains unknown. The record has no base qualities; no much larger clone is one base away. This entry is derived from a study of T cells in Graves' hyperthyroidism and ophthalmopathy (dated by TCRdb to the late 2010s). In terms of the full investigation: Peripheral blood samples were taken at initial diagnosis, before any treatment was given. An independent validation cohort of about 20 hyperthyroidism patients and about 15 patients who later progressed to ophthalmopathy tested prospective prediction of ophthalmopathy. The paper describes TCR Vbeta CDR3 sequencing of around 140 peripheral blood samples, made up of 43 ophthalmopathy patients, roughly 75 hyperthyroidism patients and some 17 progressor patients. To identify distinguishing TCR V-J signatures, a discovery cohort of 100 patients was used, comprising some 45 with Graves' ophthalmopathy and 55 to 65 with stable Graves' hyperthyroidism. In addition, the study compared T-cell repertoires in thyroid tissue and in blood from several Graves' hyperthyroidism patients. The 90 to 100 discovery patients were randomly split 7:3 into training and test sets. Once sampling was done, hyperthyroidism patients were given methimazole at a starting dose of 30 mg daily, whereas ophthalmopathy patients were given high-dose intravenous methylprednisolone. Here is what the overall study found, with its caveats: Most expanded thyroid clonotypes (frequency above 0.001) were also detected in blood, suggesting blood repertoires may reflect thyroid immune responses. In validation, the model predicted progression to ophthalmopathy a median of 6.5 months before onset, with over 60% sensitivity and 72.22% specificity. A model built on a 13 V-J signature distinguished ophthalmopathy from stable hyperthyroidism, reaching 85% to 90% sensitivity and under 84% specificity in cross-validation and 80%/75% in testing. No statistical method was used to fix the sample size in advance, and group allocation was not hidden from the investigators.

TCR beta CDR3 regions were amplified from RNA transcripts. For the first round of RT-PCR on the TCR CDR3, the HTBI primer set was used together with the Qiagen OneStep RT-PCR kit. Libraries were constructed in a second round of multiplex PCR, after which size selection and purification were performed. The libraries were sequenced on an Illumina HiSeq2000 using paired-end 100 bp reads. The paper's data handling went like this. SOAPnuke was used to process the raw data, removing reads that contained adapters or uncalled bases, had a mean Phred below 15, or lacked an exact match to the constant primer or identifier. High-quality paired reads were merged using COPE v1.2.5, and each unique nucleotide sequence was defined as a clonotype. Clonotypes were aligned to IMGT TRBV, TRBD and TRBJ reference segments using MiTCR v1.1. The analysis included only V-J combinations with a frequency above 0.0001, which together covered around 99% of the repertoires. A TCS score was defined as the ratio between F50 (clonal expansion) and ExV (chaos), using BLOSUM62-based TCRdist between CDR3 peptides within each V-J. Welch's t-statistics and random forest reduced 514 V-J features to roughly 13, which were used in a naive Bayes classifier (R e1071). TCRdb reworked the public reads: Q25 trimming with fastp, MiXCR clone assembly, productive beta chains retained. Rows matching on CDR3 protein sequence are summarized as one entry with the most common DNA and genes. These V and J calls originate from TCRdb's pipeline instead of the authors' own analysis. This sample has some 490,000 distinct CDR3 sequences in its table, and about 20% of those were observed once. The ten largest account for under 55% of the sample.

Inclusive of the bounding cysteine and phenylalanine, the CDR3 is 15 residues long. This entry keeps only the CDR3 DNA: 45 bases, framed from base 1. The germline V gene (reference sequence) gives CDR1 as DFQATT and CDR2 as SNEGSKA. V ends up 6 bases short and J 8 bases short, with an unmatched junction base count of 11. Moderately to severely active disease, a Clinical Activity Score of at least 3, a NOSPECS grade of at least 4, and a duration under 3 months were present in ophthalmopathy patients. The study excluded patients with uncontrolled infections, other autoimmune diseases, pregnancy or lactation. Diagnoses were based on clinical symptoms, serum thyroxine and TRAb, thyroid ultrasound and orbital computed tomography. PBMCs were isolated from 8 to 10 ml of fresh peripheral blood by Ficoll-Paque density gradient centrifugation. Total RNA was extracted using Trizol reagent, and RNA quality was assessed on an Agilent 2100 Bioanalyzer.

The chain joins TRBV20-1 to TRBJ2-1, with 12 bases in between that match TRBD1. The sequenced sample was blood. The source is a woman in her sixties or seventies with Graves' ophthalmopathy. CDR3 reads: CSAVRGDRGPYEQFF. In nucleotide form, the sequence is TGCAGTGCCGTGAGGGGGGACAGGGGGCCCTATGAGCAGTTCTTC.